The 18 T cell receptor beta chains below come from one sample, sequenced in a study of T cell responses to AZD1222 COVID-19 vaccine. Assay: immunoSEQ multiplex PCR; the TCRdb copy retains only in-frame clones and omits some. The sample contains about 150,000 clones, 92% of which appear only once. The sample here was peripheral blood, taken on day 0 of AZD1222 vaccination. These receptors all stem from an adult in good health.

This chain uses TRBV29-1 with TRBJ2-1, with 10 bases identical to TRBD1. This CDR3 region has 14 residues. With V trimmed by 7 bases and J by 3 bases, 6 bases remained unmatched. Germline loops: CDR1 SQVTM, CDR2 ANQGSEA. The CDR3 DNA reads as TGCAGCGCCGCCGGGACAGGGGACTACAATGAGCAGTTCTTC. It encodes CSAAGTGDYNEQFF.

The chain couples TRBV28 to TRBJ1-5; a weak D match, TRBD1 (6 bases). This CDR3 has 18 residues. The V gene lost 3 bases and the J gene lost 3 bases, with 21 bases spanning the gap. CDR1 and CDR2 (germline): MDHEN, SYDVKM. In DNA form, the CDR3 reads TGTGCCAGCAGTTTGATTTCAGGGGCGACCCTTATCAATCAGCCCCAGCATTTT. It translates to CASSLISGATLINQPQHF.

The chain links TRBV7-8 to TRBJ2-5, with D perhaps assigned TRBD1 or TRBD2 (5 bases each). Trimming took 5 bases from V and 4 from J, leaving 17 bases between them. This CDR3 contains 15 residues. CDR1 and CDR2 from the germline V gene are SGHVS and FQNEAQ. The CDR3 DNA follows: TGTGCCAGCAGCCTTTCCTGGGGACCCATAGAGACCCAGTACTTC. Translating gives CASSLSWGPIETQYF.

As DNA, the CDR3 is TGTGCCAGCAAAAGCCCGGGGGTAGCCAAAAACATTCAGTACTTC. Translated: CASKSPGVAKNIQYF. This rearrangement joins TRBV27 to TRBJ2-4, with D possibly TRBD2 on 6 matching bases. CDR1 and CDR2 (germline): MNHEY, SMNVEV (reference sequence). The germline V and J ends were trimmed by 7 bases and 0 bases, with 13 bases remaining between them. The CDR3 is 15 residues long.

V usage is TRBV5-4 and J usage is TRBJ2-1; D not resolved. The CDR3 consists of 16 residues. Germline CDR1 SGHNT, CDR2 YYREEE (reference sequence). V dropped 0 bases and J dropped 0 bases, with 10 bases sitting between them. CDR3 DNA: TGTGCCAGCAGCTTGGAGGGCGGTAGCTCCTACAATGAGCAGTTCTTC. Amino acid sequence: CASSLEGGSSYNEQFF.

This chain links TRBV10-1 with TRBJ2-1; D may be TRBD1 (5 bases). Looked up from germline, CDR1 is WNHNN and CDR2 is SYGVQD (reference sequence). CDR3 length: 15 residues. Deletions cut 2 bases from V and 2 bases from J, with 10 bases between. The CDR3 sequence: CASSEQAGPYNEQFF. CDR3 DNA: TGCGCCAGCAGTGAGCAGGCAGGGCCCTACAATGAGCAGTTCTTC.

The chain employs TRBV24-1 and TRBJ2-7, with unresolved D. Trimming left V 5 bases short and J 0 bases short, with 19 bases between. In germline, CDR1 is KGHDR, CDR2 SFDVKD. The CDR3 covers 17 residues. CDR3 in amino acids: CATSVTGPPRISYEQYF. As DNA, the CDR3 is TGTGCCACCAGTGTTACCGGACCGCCGAGAATCTCCTACGAGCAGTACTTC.

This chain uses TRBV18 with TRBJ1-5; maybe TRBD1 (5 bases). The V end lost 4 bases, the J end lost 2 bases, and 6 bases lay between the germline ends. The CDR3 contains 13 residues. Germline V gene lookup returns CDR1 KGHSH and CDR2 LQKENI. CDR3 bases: TGTGCCAGCTCACGGGACGGCAATCAGCCCCAGCATTTT. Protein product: CASSRDGNQPQHF. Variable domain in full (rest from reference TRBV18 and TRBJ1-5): NAGVMQNPRHLVRRRGQEARLRCSPMKGHSHVYWYRQLPEEGLKFMVYLQKENIIDESGMPKERFSAEFPKEGPSILRIQQVVRGDSAAYFCASSRDGNQPQHFGDGTRLSIL.

CDR3 in amino acids: CSASWRGAYEQYF. For the CDR3, the DNA is TGCAGTGCTAGTTGGCGGGGAGCCTACGAGCAGTACTTC. The chain recombines TRBV20-1 with TRBJ2-7; TRBD2 is a possible D gene (6 bases). Germline CDR1 and CDR2: DFQATT and SNEGSKA (reference sequence). The CDR3 loop spans 13 amino acids. Trimming took off 3 bases at V and 2 bases at J, with 11 bases between the two ends.

This CDR3 is CASSPSSTGRDTQYF. The CDR3 DNA reads as TGTGCCAGCAGCCCCTCATCGACAGGGCGAGATACGCAGTATTTT. V and J are TRBV28 and TRBJ2-3, with TRBD1 identical over 7 bases. CDR1 is MDHEN, CDR2 SYDVKM, per germline. V was clipped by 6 bases and J by 5 bases; unmatched bases: 11. This CDR3 has 15 residues.

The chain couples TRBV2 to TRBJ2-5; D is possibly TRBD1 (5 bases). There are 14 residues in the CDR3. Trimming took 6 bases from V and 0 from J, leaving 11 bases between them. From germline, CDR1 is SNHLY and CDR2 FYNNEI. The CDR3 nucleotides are TGTGCCAGCAGCTATAGACAGAACCAAGAGACCCAGTACTTC. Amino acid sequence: CASSYRQNQETQYF.

CDR3 loop: CASSPTEGIGNSPLHF. CDR3 nucleotides: TGTGCCAGCAGTCCAACGGAAGGGATTGGAAATTCACCCCTCCACTTT. V usage is TRBV28 and J usage is TRBJ1-6; no reliable D call. Germline values: CDR1 MDHEN, CDR2 SYDVKM. Deletions cut 5 bases from V and 7 bases from J, with 18 bases between. The CDR3 totals 16 residues.

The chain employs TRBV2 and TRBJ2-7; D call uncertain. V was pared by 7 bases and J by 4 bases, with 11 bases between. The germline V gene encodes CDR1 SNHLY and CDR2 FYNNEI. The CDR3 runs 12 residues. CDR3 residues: CASTLSGYEQYF. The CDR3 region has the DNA TGTGCCAGCACCCTGTCTGGATACGAGCAGTACTTC.

The DNA for the CDR3 is TGTGCCAGCAGCTTAGGGACAGGGGGCTATGGCTACACCTTC. Translation gives CASSLGTGGYGYTF. This rearrangement joins TRBV11-2 to TRBJ1-2, with 10 bases lining up with TRBD1. Germline CDR1 is SGHAT and CDR2 is FQNNGV. The trim removed 1 base at V and 4 bases at J, leaving 0 bases unmatched. This CDR3 is built from 14 residues.

This chain's CDR3 is CAWSVGTITDTQYF. Here the CDR3 DNA reads TGTGCCTGGAGTGTGGGGACTATCACAGATACGCAGTATTTT. The chain links TRBV30 to TRBJ2-3; 7 nucleotides agree with TRBD2. The CDR3 loop spans 14 amino acids. The ends lost 0 bases at V and 2 bases at J; junction bases unmatched: 2. Germline CDR1 GTSNPN, CDR2 SVGIG (reference sequence).

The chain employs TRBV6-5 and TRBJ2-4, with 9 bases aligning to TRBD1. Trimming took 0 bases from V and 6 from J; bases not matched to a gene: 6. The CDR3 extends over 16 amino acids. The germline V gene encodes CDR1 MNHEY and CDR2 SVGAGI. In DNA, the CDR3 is TGTGCCAGCAGTTACTCACCAGGGACAGGGAGAAACATTCAGTACTTC. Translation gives CASSYSPGTGRNIQYF.

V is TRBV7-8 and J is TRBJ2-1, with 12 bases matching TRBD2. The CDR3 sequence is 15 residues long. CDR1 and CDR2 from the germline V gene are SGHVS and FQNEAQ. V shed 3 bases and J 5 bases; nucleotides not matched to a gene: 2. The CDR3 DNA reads TGTGCCAGCAGCTTTCCTAGCGGGAGGGACAATGAGCAGTTCTTC. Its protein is CASSFPSGRDNEQFF.

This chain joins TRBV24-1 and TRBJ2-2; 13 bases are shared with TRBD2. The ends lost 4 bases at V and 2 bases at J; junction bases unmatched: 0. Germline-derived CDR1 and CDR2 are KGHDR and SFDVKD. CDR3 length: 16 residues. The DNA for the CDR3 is TGTGCCACCAGTGAGGGACTAGCGGGAAACACCGGGGAGCTGTTTTTT. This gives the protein CATSEGLAGNTGELFF.